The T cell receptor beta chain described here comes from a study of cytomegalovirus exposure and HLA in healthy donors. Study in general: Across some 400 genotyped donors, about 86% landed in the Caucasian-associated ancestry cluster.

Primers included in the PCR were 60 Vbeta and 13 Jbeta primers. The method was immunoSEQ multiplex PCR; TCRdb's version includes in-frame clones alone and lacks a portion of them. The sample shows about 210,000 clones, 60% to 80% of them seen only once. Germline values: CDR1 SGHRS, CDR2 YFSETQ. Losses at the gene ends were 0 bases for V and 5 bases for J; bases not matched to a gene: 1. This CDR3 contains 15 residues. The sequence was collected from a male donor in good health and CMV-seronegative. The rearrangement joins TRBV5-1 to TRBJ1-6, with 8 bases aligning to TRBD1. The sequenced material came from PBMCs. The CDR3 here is CASSLEGQDNSPLHF. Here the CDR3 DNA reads TGCGCCAGCAGCTTGGAGGGACAGGATAATTCACCCCTCCACTTT.